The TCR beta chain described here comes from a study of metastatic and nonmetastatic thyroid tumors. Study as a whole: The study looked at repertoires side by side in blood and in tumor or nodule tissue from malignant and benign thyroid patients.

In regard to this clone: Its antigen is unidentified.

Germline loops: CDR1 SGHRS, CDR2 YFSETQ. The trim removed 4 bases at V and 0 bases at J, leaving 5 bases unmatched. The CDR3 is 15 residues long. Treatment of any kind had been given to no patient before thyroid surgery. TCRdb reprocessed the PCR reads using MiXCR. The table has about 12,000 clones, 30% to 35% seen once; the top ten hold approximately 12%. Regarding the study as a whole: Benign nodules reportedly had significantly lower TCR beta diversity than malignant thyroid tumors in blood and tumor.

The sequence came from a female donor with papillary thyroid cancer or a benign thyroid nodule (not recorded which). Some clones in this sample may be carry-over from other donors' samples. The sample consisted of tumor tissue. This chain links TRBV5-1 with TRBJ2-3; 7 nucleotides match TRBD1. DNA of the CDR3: TGCGCCAGCAGCGGCAGGGGGTTTAGCACAGATACGCAGTATTTT. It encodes CASSGRGFSTDTQYF. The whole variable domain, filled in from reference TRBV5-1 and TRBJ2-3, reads KAGVTQTPRYLIKTRGQQVTLSCSPISGHRSVSWYQQTPGQGLQFLFEYFSETQRNKGNFPGRFSGRQFSNSRSEMNVSTLELGDSALYLCASSGRGFSTDTQYFGPGTRLTVL.